Listed below are T cell receptor beta chains from one sample, sequenced in a study of blood T cell repertoires in COVID-19. This table comes from immunoSEQ multiplex PCR, and its TCRdb copy is limited to in-frame clones, with some not included. Of about 330,000 clones in the sample, roughly 90% were seen once. The sample consisted of PBMCs or T cells enriched from blood (not recorded which). These TCRs come from a woman aged 25 to 39 who had recovered from COVID-19. Both conserved end residues are part of each CDR3. A D gene is named only where the DNA matches it firmly. Clone size is stated in some rows and not others, as once, few, many or a class when expanded.

J,D,size,V,CDR3,DNA
TRBJ1-2,TRBD1,.,TRBV6-5,CASRDTGAYGYTF,TGTGCCAGCAGGGATACAGGGGCCTATGGCTACACCTTC
TRBJ2-3,TRBD1,.,TRBV18,CASSSQGPSSTDTQYF,TGTGCCAGCTCATCACAGGGGCCCTCTAGCACAGATACGCAGTATTTT
TRBJ2-7,.,.,TRBV27,CASSRQSYYEQYF,TGTGCCAGCAGTCGACAGAGTTACTACGAGCAGTACTTC
TRBJ2-7,.,.,TRBV28,CASRGGRALREQYF,TGTGCCAGCAGGGGGGGTCGGGCTCTGAGGGAGCAGTACTTC
TRBJ2-7,TRBD1,.,TRBV6-6,CASSGPGQGFYEQYF,TGTGCCAGCAGTGGCCCGGGACAGGGTTTCTACGAGCAGTACTTC
TRBJ1-4,.,.,TRBV15,CATSRVGQTNEKLFF,TGTGCCACCAGCAGAGTTGGGCAAACTAATGAAAAACTGTTTTTT
TRBJ1-3,.,.,TRBV7-2,CASRGGPGNTIYF,TGTGCCAGCAGGGGAGGACCTGGAAACACCATATATTTT
TRBJ1-1,TRBD1,.,TRBV5-4,CASTIDRVTEAFF,TGTGCCAGCACCATTGACAGGGTGACTGAAGCCTTCTTT
TRBJ1-1,.,.,TRBV5-1,CASSLDPLNTEAFF,TGCGCCAGCAGCTTGGATCCGTTGAACACTGAAGCTTTCTTT
TRBJ2-1,.,.,TRBV9,CASSVTNNEQFF,TGTGCCAGCAGCGTAACAAACAATGAGCAGTTCTTC
TRBJ2-5,.,.,TRBV30,CAWKGGGKQETQYF,TGTGCCTGGAAAGGGGGGGGGAAACAAGAGACCCAGTACTTC
TRBJ2-2,TRBD1,.,TRBV19,CASSTGTGVAGELFF,TGTGCCAGTAGTACCGGGACAGGGGTGGCCGGGGAGCTGTTTTTT
TRBJ2-7,TRBD1,.,TRBV18,CASSPGQSYEQYF,TGTGCCAGCTCGCCGGGACAGTCCTACGAGCAGTACTTC
TRBJ2-1,.,.,TRBV15,CATSDYRGVNEQFF,TGTGCCACCAGCGATTACCGGGGAGTCAATGAGCAGTTCTTC
TRBJ2-1,TRBD2,hyperexpanded,TRBV5-1,CASSLSPLAGGYNEQFF,TGCGCCAGCAGCTTGAGTCCCCTAGCGGGAGGCTACAATGAGCAGTTCTTC
TRBJ1-5,.,.,TRBV15,CATSRFRRNQPQHF,TGTGCCACCAGCCGGTTTCGGAGGAATCAGCCCCAGCATTTT
TRBJ2-7,TRBD2,.,TRBV4-1,CASSPGLADYEQYF,TGCGCCAGCAGCCCGGGACTAGCGGACTACGAGCAGTACTTC
TRBJ2-1,TRBD1,.,TRBV6-5,CASMGQRYNEQFF,TGTGCCAGCATGGGACAGCGGTACAATGAGCAGTTCTTC
TRBJ2-1,.,.,TRBV7-9,CASSLLGGRGEQFF,TGTGCCAGCAGCCTGCTGGGGGGGCGAGGTGAGCAGTTCTTC
TRBJ1-3,.,.,TRBV5-5,CASSLIEGGNTIYF,TGTGCCAGCAGCTTGATAGAGGGCGGAAACACCATATATTTT